Listed here are 10 T cell receptor beta chains from one sample, sequenced in a study of patients and donors after allogeneic stem cell transplantation. MiXCR was run by TCRdb on the RT-PCR reads, yielding one entry per CDR3 protein. This sample has approximately 90,000 distinct CDR3 sequences, with approximately 5.2% found just once. The sequencing sample was made of blood, either unsorted or a sorted T cell fraction (not recorded which). These receptors originate from a human donor who was either an allogeneic HSCT recipient or a stem cell or donor lymphocyte infusion donor (not recorded which). It is not recorded whose cells these are; they may come from a transplant donor.

The rearrangement uses TRBV5-1 and TRBJ2-5; no clear D gene. The ends were cut back, 4 bases at V and 7 bases at J, with 17 bases in the middle. Per the germline V gene, CDR1 is SGHRS and CDR2 is YFSETQ. The CDR3 is 14 amino acids. The DNA of the CDR3 is TGCGCCAGCAGCGGCGGAACCCAGTGGATGACCCAGTACTTC. As protein: CASSGGTQWMTQYF.

This clonotype was counted ten times or more. The CDR3 is CASSPGTSGQETQYF. The DNA for the CDR3 is TGTGCCAGCAGCCCCGGGACTAGCGGCCAAGAGACCCAGTACTTC. The rearrangement uses TRBV4-2 and TRBJ2-5, with TRBD2 identical over 11 bases. The V and J ends lost 4 bases and 1 base, in that order; junction bases with no gene match: 2. Germline-derived CDR1 and CDR2 are LGHNA and YNFKEQ. CDR3 length: 15 amino acids.

This clonotype occurred many times. The genes are TRBV5-1 and TRBJ1-1; 8 bases line up with TRBD1. The CDR3 length is 17 residues. CDR1 and CDR2 (germline): SGHRS, YFSETQ. Trimming took 1 base from V and 1 from J; bases not matched to a gene: 9. The CDR3 region is CASSLRGQGVANTEAFF. The DNA for the CDR3 is TGCGCCAGCAGCTTGCGTGGACAGGGAGTAGCGAACACTGAAGCTTTCTTT. Full variable domain (remainder filled in from reference TRBV5-1 and TRBJ1-1): KAGVTQTPRYLIKTRGQQVTLSCSPISGHRSVSWYQQTPGQGLQFLFEYFSETQRNKGNFPGRFSGRQFSNSRSEMNVSTLELGDSALYLCASSLRGQGVANTEAFFGQGTRLTVV.

There are many counts of this clonotype. The chain links TRBV29-1 to TRBJ2-5, with D possibly being TRBD1 or TRBD2 (5 bases each). This CDR3 spans 12 amino acids. The germline gives CDR1 SQVTM, CDR2 ANQGSEA. V lost 3 bases, J lost 7 bases, and 12 bases lay in between. The CDR3 loop reads CSVDRDGGTQYF. Written as DNA, the CDR3 is TGCAGCGTTGACAGGGATGGGGGGACCCAGTACTTC.

This clonotype was seen ten or more times. The chain combines TRBV12-3 or TRBV12-4 with TRBJ2-1, with D unresolved. The CDR3 length is 11 residues. Trimming took 6 bases from V and 9 from J, leaving 9 bases between them. The CDR3 here is CASRSDVEQFF. CDR3 DNA sequence: TGTGCCAGCAGATCAGACGTTGAGCAGTTCTTC.

This clonotype was found many times. The V and J genes are TRBV2 and TRBJ2-1; D may correspond to TRBD1 or TRBD2 (5 bases each). Germline-derived CDR1 and CDR2 are SNHLY and FYNNEI. This CDR3 is built from 13 residues. V was pared by 8 bases and J by 3 bases, with 11 bases between. The CDR3 here is CASERDHYNEQFF. CDR3 in DNA: TGTGCCAGCGAACGGGACCACTACAATGAGCAGTTCTTC.

This clonotype came up many times. The chain joins TRBV7-9 to TRBJ1-1; D is unresolved. Germline V gives CDR1 SEHNR, CDR2 FQNEAQ (reference sequence). The CDR3 loop spans 15 amino acids. V lost 2 bases, J lost 5 bases, and 15 bases lay in between. As DNA, the CDR3 is TGTGCCAGCAGCTTAATGTATAAGGGAAGGACTGAAGCTTTCTTT. This gives the protein CASSLMYKGRTEAFF.

As regards this clonotype: Given a much more abundant clone one base away, this may be a read error. The missing conserved phenylalanine or tryptophan at the end of this CDR3 makes a read error likely. The chain links TRBV2 to TRBJ2-7, with D perhaps assigned TRBD1 or TRBD2 (6 bases each). The CDR3 extends over 13 amino acids. Per the germline V gene, CDR1 is SNHLY and CDR2 is FYNNEI. The V end lost 2 bases, the J end lost 6 bases, and 11 bases lay between the germline ends. CDR3 bases: TGTGCCAGCAGTGAACAAGGGGGAGGCGAGCAGTACATC. The encoded protein is CASSEQGGGEQYI.

This clonotype was observed many times. The CDR3 nucleotides read TGTGCCAGCAGTTTCCTTTTGGGCGCTGAAGCTTTCTTT. The encoded protein is CASSFLLGAEAFF. The J gene is TRBJ1-1, the V gene TRBV28; D is uncertain. Trimming stripped 3 bases from V and 6 bases from J, with 11 bases between. The CDR3 has 13 amino acids. Per germline, CDR1 MDHEN and CDR2 SYDVKM.

This clonotype was detected only a few times. This chain links TRBV7-8 with TRBJ2-1; D remains ambiguous. The CDR3 consists of 15 residues. CDR1 is SGHVS and CDR2 is FQNEAQ in the germline V gene. Deletions cut 4 bases from V and 12 bases from J, with 22 bases between. The CDR3 loop reads CASSSQVSGGRLQFF. For the CDR3, the DNA is TGTGCCAGCAGCTCCCAGGTGTCAGGCGGTCGGTTGCAGTTCTTC.